This T cell receptor (beta chain) was sequenced during a study of CD8 T cell repertoires and HIV-1 epitope variants. The wider study: Controls were a CMV, EBV and flu peptide pool, Ebola AY9 negative control, and no-peptide well. T cells were cultured for 10 days with cytokines added on days 3 and 7.

Clones were read by immunoSEQ multiplex PCR, and TCRdb kept only the in-frame ones, dropping some. The sample carries approximately 7,400 clones, around 60% recorded once. To note about this clone: The antigen remains unidentified.

The CDR3 loop spans 12 amino acids. The V gene's germline CDR1 is PRHDT and CDR2 FYEKMQ (reference sequence). Deletions cut 6 bases from V and 6 bases from J, with 8 bases between. The sequenced sample consisted of cultured CD8+ T cells derived from PBMCs. The V gene is TRBV13, the J gene TRBJ2-2; TRBD2 is a possible D gene (5 bases). This clonotype was obtained from a male donor with HIV. In nucleotides, the CDR3 is TGTGCCAGCAGTTCGGGATCCGGGGAGCTGTTTTTT. Translation gives CASSSGSGELFF.